The following is a T cell receptor (beta chain) sequence with its context. Its antigen target is currently unknown. Base-call qualities are not available, and no considerably larger clone is one nucleotide away. The collaborating institutions used their own protocols to collect whole blood in K2EDTA tubes. For TCRbeta analysis, collaborators shipped samples in one of three forms: frozen whole blood, isolated PBMCs, or DNA extracted from either of those sample types. This sample is drawn from a study of blood T cell repertoires in COVID-19 (dated by TCRdb to the early 2020s). Background for the entire study: The collaborator samples originated in the United States, Italy and Spain and spanned the acute and convalescent phases of COVID-19. The prospective study material was composed of cDNA or gDNA derived from T cells, B-cell-depleted T cells, or PBMCs. Deeply sampled blood TCRbeta repertoires from subjects exposed to, actively infected with, or recovered from COVID-19 were included in the dataset. The repertoires were made available in a free public database intended to serve as a resource for research on the immune response to SARS-CoV-2. The samples were drawn from the first 160 participants of the ongoing ImmuneRACE study and from about 1,200 subjects provided by 6 global collaborators. A de-identified subject ID, COVID-19 status, age in years and sex were almost always included in the sample metadata. Where available, HLA class I and class II types were taken from metadata supplied by the sample provider and were not determined by assay-based typing.

From the cysteine up to the phenylalanine, the CDR3 has a length of 14 residues. The kept DNA is CDR3 alone, 42 bases in frame from the first base. For CDR1 and CDR2, the germline V gene lists KGHSH and LQKENI. A distance of 8 bases separates the germline ends of V and J, which lose 3 bases and 0 bases respectively. TCRbeta CDR3 regions were amplified from genomic DNA by means of the immunoSEQ Assay, a bias-controlled multiplex PCR. In the authors' own workflow: The number of nucleated cells in each sample was estimated from the amplification of reference gene primers within the assay. To quantify the absolute abundance of each unique TCRbeta CDR3 rearrangement, sequence reads were collapsed and filtered. For each sample, productive Simpson clonality was calculated by taking the square root of Simpson's diversity index across productive rearrangements. TCRdb limited this immuneACCESS table to in-frame rearrangements with V and J called. A share of clones is missing; checked studies link under half to unresolved V genes, and the rest is unexplained. That table supplies the V and J calls and clone size; D and trimming were determined from the DNA. In all, the sample holds 40,000 to 55,000 clones, and 90% of those were seen once. Of the sample, around a tenth falls within the top ten clones.

General study outcomes and caveats: The amount of clinical and demographic metadata varied by source and participant and was provided uncurated.

The origin of this receptor is a woman of 80 years or more with acute or convalescent COVID-19. Recombination joined TRBV18 with TRBJ1-1; TRBD1 is perhaps the D gene, given 5 matching bases. Sequenced sample: peripheral blood. This receptor carries the CDR3 CASSPTDMNTEAFF. The DNA sequence reads TGTGCCAGCTCACCGACAGATATGAACACTGAAGCTTTCTTT.